This is a list of T cell receptor beta chains from one sample in a study of technical replicates of blood from a handful of donors. The table came from immunoSEQ multiplex PCR; TCRdb's copy has only in-frame clones and leaves some out. The sample yields 100,000 or so clones, 90% to 97% seen once. The sample taken for sequencing was T cells isolated from PBMCs. The receptors come from a human donor in good health. Both conserved end residues are part of each CDR3. The D gene is left open where the match is weak. Size tells how often a clone was seen (once, few, many) or the class of an expanded clone, and some rows leave it out.

D,V,J,size,DNA,CDR3
-,TRBV5-3,TRBJ2-3,-,TGTGCCAGAAGCTTGGGGGCTCCCGGCGGGGATACGCAGTATTTT,CARSLGAPGGDTQYF
TRBD2,TRBV30,TRBJ2-1,-,TGTGCCTGGAGAACTAGCGGGGGGGGCAATGAGCAGTTCTTC,CAWRTSGGGNEQFF
TRBD1,TRBV19,TRBJ2-7,-,TGTGCCAGTAGTATAGATATCGGGACAGATATTTACGAGCAGTACTTC,CASSIDIGTDIYEQYF
TRBD1,TRBV9,TRBJ2-5,once,TGTGCCAGCAGCATGGCGGGACAGGGGTGGGAGACCCAGTACTTC,CASSMAGQGWETQYF
TRBD2,TRBV18,TRBJ2-1,-,TGTGCCAGCTCACTAAACGCCGGGACTACTAACAATGAGCAGTTCTTC,CASSLNAGTTNNEQFF
-,TRBV13,TRBJ2-5,-,TGTGCCAGCAGCCAGCGAACTAGGGAGCAGTACTTC,CASSQRTREQYF
-,TRBV4-1,TRBJ1-1,-,TGCGCCAGCAGCCCCCGCCCAGATGCGAACACTGAAGCTTTCTTT,CASSPRPDANTEAFF
TRBD1,TRBV13,TRBJ1-1,-,TGTGCCAGCAGCAACGGACAGGAGACTGAAGCTTTCTTT,CASSNGQETEAFF
-,TRBV4-3,TRBJ2-7,-,TGCGCCAGCAGCCAAGTGGCGCAGGGTGAACAGTACTTC,CASSQVAQGEQYF
TRBD2,TRBV2,TRBJ2-3,-,TGTGCCAGCAGTACGACCCTAGCGGGAGAGAGGACAGATACGCAGTATTTT,CASSTTLAGERTDTQYF
TRBD1,TRBV18,TRBJ1-2,-,TGTGCCAGCTCACCGGGGGACAGGGTAGGATACACCTTC,CASSPGDRVGYTF
TRBD2,TRBV2,TRBJ2-1,-,TGTGCCAGCGGACTAGCGGGATGGAGCTCCTACAATGAGCAGTTCTTC,CASGLAGWSSYNEQFF
TRBD2,TRBV5-5,TRBJ2-1,-,TGTGCCAGCATGATTACGGTGGGACTAGCGGGAGGTGTTGAGCGGGAGCAGTTCTTC,CASMITVGLAGGVEREQFF
TRBD2,TRBV30,TRBJ2-1,-,TGTGCCTGGAGTGGGGGTGGGTGGACCGGGACTAGCAATGAGCAGTTCTTC,CAWSGGGWTGTSNEQFF
-,TRBV11-2,TRBJ2-7,-,TGTGCCAGCAGCTTAGATTTGGGTTCGGGAAACTACGAGCAGTACTTC,CASSLDLGSGNYEQYF
-,TRBV2,TRBJ1-5,-,TGTGCCAGCAGTGGAGAGACAGCTAGCAATCAGCCCCAGCATTTT,CASSGETASNQPQHF
TRBD1,TRBV6-1,TRBJ2-7,-,TGTGCCAGCAGTGAAGGACAGGGGCCAACCTACGAGCAGTACTTC,CASSEGQGPTYEQYF
-,TRBV7-9,TRBJ2-7,-,TGTGCCAGCAGCTCTACCGCCTACGAGCAGTACTTC,CASSSTAYEQYF
TRBD1,TRBV6-5,TRBJ2-7,-,TGTGCCAGCAGACCGACAGGGACCTACGAGCAGTACTTC,CASRPTGTYEQYF
-,TRBV7-3,TRBJ1-2,-,TGTGCCAGCAGCCCTGGGGGCCACTCTTTCTATGGCTACACCTTC,CASSPGGHSFYGYTF
-,TRBV5-6,TRBJ2-5,-,TGTGCCAGCAGCTTGGGAGGGACCCAGTACTTC,CASSLGGTQYF
TRBD1,TRBV10-3,TRBJ2-7,-,TGTGCCATCAGTGAGTCGATTCGTGAGACAGGGGGCTACGAGCAGTACTTC,CAISESIRETGGYEQYF
-,TRBV9,TRBJ2-7,once,TGTGCCAGCAGCGTTCAGGGTTATTCCTACGAGCAGTACTTC,CASSVQGYSYEQYF
-,TRBV6-1,TRBJ1-5,-,TGTGCCAGCAGTGTAGGAGGAAATCAGCCCCAGCATTTT,CASSVGGNQPQHF
-,TRBV6-5,TRBJ2-7,-,TGTGCCGTCCGCCCGGGCGAGCAGTACTTC,CAVRPGEQYF
-,TRBV11-3,TRBJ2-2,-,TGTGCCAGCAGCTTTGTAACCGAGGGCGGGGAGCTGTTTTTT,CASSFVTEGGELFF
TRBD2,TRBV4-1,TRBJ2-7,-,TGCGCCAGCAGCCAACTAGCGGGGTATGTCTACGAGCAGTACTTC,CASSQLAGYVYEQYF
TRBD1,TRBV18,TRBJ2-5,-,TGTGCCAGCTCACGCGGACAGGATCCGGTAGCGACCCAGTACTTC,CASSRGQDPVATQYF
-,TRBV9,TRBJ2-1,-,TGTGCCAGCAGCGTAATCCCCGGACTTCCCAACTCCTACAATGAGCAGTTCTTC,CASSVIPGLPNSYNEQFF
-,TRBV7-2,TRBJ1-2,-,TGTGCCAGCAGCTTAGCGTTATTCCAGGGGAGCTATGGCTACACCTTC,CASSLALFQGSYGYTF
-,TRBV28,TRBJ2-7,-,TGTGCCAGCAGTTTGCCCCTGACTAGTCAGCACGAGCAGTACTTC,CASSLPLTSQHEQYF
TRBD1,TRBV19,TRBJ1-3,-,TGTGCCAGTAGTTTGACAGGGTTAGTTAGAAACACCATATATTTT,CASSLTGLVRNTIYF
TRBD2,TRBV10-3,TRBJ2-7,-,TGTGCCATCAGTGAGTCCCTAGCGGGGGACTACGAGCAGTACTTC,CAISESLAGDYEQYF
-,TRBV7-2,TRBJ1-2,-,TGTGCCAGCAGCCCGACAGGACACTATGGCTACACCTTC,CASSPTGHYGYTF
TRBD2,TRBV7-2,TRBJ2-3,-,TGTGCCAGCAGCTTTAGTAGCGGGAGGTCAGATACGCAGTATTTT,CASSFSSGRSDTQYF
TRBD2,TRBV10-3,TRBJ2-7,-,TGTGCCATCAGTGGATTAGCGGGAGGCTCCTACGAGCAGTACTTC,CAISGLAGGSYEQYF
TRBD1,TRBV27,TRBJ2-1,-,TGTGCCAGCCGGACAGGGGCCAATGAGCAGTTCTTC,CASRTGANEQFF
-,TRBV9,TRBJ1-4,-,TGTGCCAGCAGCCCGGGACACGCAACTAATGAAAAACTGTTTTTT,CASSPGHATNEKLFF
-,TRBV19,TRBJ1-1,few,TGTGCCAGTAGAAATCCCCCAGGGGTAGTCACTGAAGCTTTCTTT,CASRNPPGVVTEAFF
TRBD2,TRBV9,TRBJ2-1,-,TGTGCCAGCAGCCAGAGCGGGAGTAACCTCAATGAGCAGTTCTTC,CASSQSGSNLNEQFF
-,TRBV6-1,TRBJ1-4,-,TGTGCCAGCAGTGAAATGTTGAGAGGGGAAAAACTGTTTTTT,CASSEMLRGEKLFF
TRBD1,TRBV2,TRBJ1-2,-,TGTGCCAGCAGAACGGAGGGGGCAAGGGGCTACACCTTC,CASRTEGARGYTF
TRBD1,TRBV29-1,TRBJ1-1,-,TGCAGCGTATCTTGGGGACAGGGGAGTAACACTGAAGCTTTCTTT,CSVSWGQGSNTEAFF
-,TRBV11-3,TRBJ2-7,-,TGTGCCAGCAGCCCGGATGACAGCCGGTCCATCTACGAGCAGTACTTC,CASSPDDSRSIYEQYF
-,TRBV6-5,TRBJ2-1,-,TGTGCCAGCAGCCACACGCACAATGAGCAGTTCTTC,CASSHTHNEQFF
-,TRBV7-2,TRBJ1-4,-,TGTGCCAGCAGCTTATACGGGGGTAGAAGTGAAAAACTGTTTTTT,CASSLYGGRSEKLFF
TRBD2,TRBV19,TRBJ2-3,once,TGTGCCAGTAGTCTAGAAGCGGGACTAGCGGGAGATACGCAGTATTTT,CASSLEAGLAGDTQYF
-,TRBV6-1,TRBJ1-5,-,TGTGCCAGCAGTGAAGCAGGGGATGGTCAGCCCCAGCATTTT,CASSEAGDGQPQHF
-,TRBV16,TRBJ2-1,-,TGTGCCAGCAGCCAAAGGGACAAACTATACAATGAGCAGTTCTTC,CASSQRDKLYNEQFF
-,TRBV7-2,TRBJ2-7,-,TGTGCCAGCAGCCTTCTGTACGAGCAGTACTTC,CASSLLYEQYF
-,TRBV5-1,TRBJ1-2,-,TGCGCCAGCAGCTTGAATCCATCCAACTATGGCTACACCTTC,CASSLNPSNYGYTF